Presented here are 21 T cell receptor beta chains from one specimen sequenced in a study of PD-L1 blockade in urothelial cancer. Assay: immunoSEQ multiplex PCR; the TCRdb copy retains only in-frame clones and omits some. The data show 40,000 to 45,000 clones, roughly four fifths seen once. Described time point: peripheral blood 6 weeks after treatment start. Sequenced material: PBMCs, taken around atezolizumab (anti-PD-L1) treatment. These receptors were taken from a man aged 60 to 75 with urothelial cancer.

The chain has TRBV6-1 and TRBJ2-7; 10 nucleotides match TRBD2. The CDR3 has 16 residues. The germline V gene has CDR1 MNHNS and CDR2 SASEGT. V trimming: 3 bases; J trimming: 3 bases; junction bases outside the gene matches: 8. The CDR3 DNA follows: TGTGCCAGCAGTGATCGGGTAGCGGGGGGCGTCTACGAGCAGTACTTC. Its protein product is CASSDRVAGGVYEQYF.

The chain combines TRBV6-1 with TRBJ1-6, with 7 positions matching TRBD1. Germline V gene lookup returns CDR1 MNHNS and CDR2 SASEGT. The trim removed 4 bases at V and 9 bases at J, leaving 12 bases unmatched. This CDR3 is 16 amino acids long. DNA of the CDR3: TGTGCCAGCAGTGCCCACAGGGGAGGCAAGGGTTCACCCCTCCACTTT. Amino acid sequence: CASSAHRGGKGSPLHF.

V is TRBV7-2 and J is TRBJ2-2; D call uncertain. Germline assignment: CDR1 SGHTA and CDR2 FQGNSA. The CDR3 covers 14 residues. V was shortened by 2 bases and J by 2 bases, with 6 bases between the two germline ends. Here the CDR3 reads CASSLQVNTGELFF. In DNA form, the CDR3 reads TGTGCCAGCAGCTTACAGGTTAACACCGGGGAGCTGTTTTTT. Based on the CDR3 plus reference TRBV7-2 and TRBJ2-2, the full variable domain is GAGVSQSPSNKVTEKGKDVELRCDPISGHTALYWYRQSLGQGLEFLIYFQGNSAPDKSGLPSDRFSAERTGGSVSTLTIQRTQQEDSAVYLCASSLQVNTGELFFGEGSRLTVL.

The J gene is TRBJ2-7, the V gene TRBV29-1, with no clear D. In germline, CDR1 is SQVTM, CDR2 ANQGSEA. V lost 4 bases and J lost 0, with 10 bases in between. CDR3 length: 13 amino acids. The chain's CDR3 is CSVGPKSSYEQYF. The CDR3 DNA reads TGCAGCGTTGGTCCGAAGAGCTCCTACGAGCAGTACTTC.

This chain uses TRBV28 with TRBJ2-7, with 7 bases aligning to TRBD2. The CDR3 has 14 residues. Germline CDR1 reads MDHEN; CDR2 reads SYDVKM. After removal of 9 bases from V and 4 bases from J, the junction contained 12 bases not matched to a gene. Written as DNA, the CDR3 is TGTGCCAGTGAAGGGAGGGCCGGTGTTTACGAGCAGTACTTC. It is translated as CASEGRAGVYEQYF.

CDR3 sequence: CASSFGDSFYEQYF. CDR3 nucleotide sequence: TGTGCCAGCAGTTTCGGGGACTCCTTCTACGAGCAGTACTTC. The chain is built from TRBV28 and TRBJ2-7, with a weak D call TRBD2 (6 bases). Germline-derived CDR1 and CDR2 are MDHEN and SYDVKM. Trimming removed 3 bases from V and 3 bases from J, with 12 bases in between. The CDR3 contains 14 residues.

V is TRBV19 and J is TRBJ1-5; D may be TRBD1 (5 bases). CDR3 length equals 14 residues. Trimming cost V 2 bases and J 4 bases, with 9 bases left between them. Germline lookup yields CDR1 LNHDA and CDR2 SQIVND (reference sequence). Here the CDR3 DNA reads TGTGCCAGTAGTATAAAGGGGTGGAATCAGCCCCAGCATTTT. It is translated as CASSIKGWNQPQHF.

V gene TRBV18 combines with J gene TRBJ1-1; TRBD1 is a possible D gene (5 bases). Germline V gene data show CDR1 as KGHSH and CDR2 as LQKENI. This CDR3 is 13 amino acids long. Trimming removed 2 bases from V and 5 bases from J, with 9 bases in between. The CDR3 is CASSPDKGTEAFF. The CDR3 DNA follows: TGTGCCAGCTCACCAGACAAGGGGACTGAAGCTTTCTTT.

This clone was seen only a few times. V and J are TRBV10-3 and TRBJ1-1, with a weak D call TRBD1 (6 bases). The CDR3 covers 17 residues. V was clipped by 3 bases and J by 3 bases, with 20 bases between them. Germline V CDR1 and CDR2: ENHRY, SYGVKD. CDR3 nucleotides: TGTGCCATCAGTGATGGGGTGAACAGGGAAGGGGACACTGAAGCTTTCTTT. Translated, it gives CAISDGVNREGDTEAFF.

The rearrangement uses TRBV5-1 and TRBJ2-5; TRBD1 matches 8 bases. CDR3 size: 14 residues. Per the germline V gene, CDR1 is SGHRS and CDR2 is YFSETQ. The junction had 5 bases not matched to a gene; V was cut back by 4 bases and J by 3 bases. The CDR3 DNA sequence: TGCGCCAGCAGCCCGACAGGGGTAGAAGAGACCCAGTACTTC. It specifies CASSPTGVEETQYF.

The gene calls are TRBV7-9 and TRBJ1-4; D is uncertain. Germline CDR1 and CDR2: SEHNR and FQNEAQ (reference sequence). The CDR3 sequence is 15 residues long. V gave up 5 bases and J gave up 5 bases, with 15 bases separating them. The CDR3 bases are TGTGCCAGCAGCGCCAATTTGCAGTCGAATGAAAAACTGTTTTTT. Translating it yields CASSANLQSNEKLFF.

This clone appeared a few times. The rearrangement joins TRBV7-6 to TRBJ1-3, with D tentatively TRBD1 (5 bases). Germline loops: CDR1 SGHVS, CDR2 FNYEAQ. The CDR3 consists of 13 residues. With 6 bases removed from V and 4 bases from J, the gap between germline ends came to 10 bases. CDR3 residues: CASSSTVGNTIYF. For the CDR3, the DNA is TGTGCCAGCAGTTCGACAGTGGGAAACACCATATATTTT.

The rearrangement links TRBV2 to TRBJ1-5; TRBD1 might be the D (5 bases). The germline V and J ends were trimmed by 4 bases and 1 base, with 14 bases remaining between them. In germline, CDR1 is SNHLY, CDR2 FYNNEI. There are 16 residues in the CDR3. The CDR3, as DNA: TGTGCCAGCAGTGGCGGGGCCCTCAAGAGCAATCAGCCCCAGCATTTT. It codes for CASSGGALKSNQPQHF.

This chain joins TRBV2 and TRBJ2-3, with D perhaps TRBD1 (5 bases). The germline V and J ends were trimmed by 0 bases and 0 bases, with 10 bases remaining between them. CDR3 length: 16 amino acids. The germline CDR1 and CDR2 sequences are SNHLY and FYNNEI. The CDR3 sequence: CASSEAPGLSTDTQYF. CDR3 DNA: TGTGCCAGCAGTGAAGCGCCAGGGCTTAGCACAGATACGCAGTATTTT.

The chain is built from TRBV7-2 and TRBJ2-7; a weak D match, TRBD2 (7 bases). There are 19 residues in the CDR3. Germline V gives CDR1 SGHTA, CDR2 FQGNSA. V lost 2 bases to trimming and J lost 0 bases, with 23 bases between them. CDR3 region: CASSLLYTGGGLLSYEQYF. The CDR3 DNA is TGTGCCAGCAGCTTATTGTATACCGGCGGGGGCCTCCTCTCCTACGAGCAGTACTTC. The complete variable domain, with remaining parts taken from reference TRBV7-2 and TRBJ2-7, reads GAGVSQSPSNKVTEKGKDVELRCDPISGHTALYWYRQSLGQGLEFLIYFQGNSAPDKSGLPSDRFSAERTGGSVSTLTIQRTQQEDSAVYLCASSLLYTGGGLLSYEQYFGPGTRLTVT.

The gene calls are TRBV10-1 and TRBJ2-1; D is possibly TRBD2 (6 bases). CDR1 and CDR2 from the germline V gene are WNHNN and SYGVQD (reference sequence). V gave up 4 bases and J gave up 7 bases, with 14 bases separating them. This CDR3 comprises 14 residues. The CDR3 protein is CASSGGLSGNEQFF. The CDR3 bases are TGCGCCAGCAGTGGAGGCCTCAGCGGGAATGAGCAGTTCTTC.

The J gene is TRBJ2-6, the V gene TRBV5-1; 7 positions match TRBD1. Germline-derived CDR1 and CDR2 are SGHRS and YFSETQ. V trimming: 4 bases; J trimming: 0 bases; junction bases outside the gene matches: 10. This CDR3 contains 18 residues. CDR3 loop: CASSPQTGLSSGANVLTF. For the CDR3, the DNA is TGCGCCAGCAGCCCCCAGACAGGGTTGAGCTCTGGGGCCAACGTCCTGACTTTC.

V and J are TRBV28 and TRBJ2-7, with 9 bases matching TRBD2. The junction had 12 bases not matched to a gene; V was cut back by 3 bases and J by 0 bases. Germline loops: CDR1 MDHEN, CDR2 SYDVKM. The CDR3 extends over 18 amino acids. The CDR3 region has the DNA TGTGCCAGCAGTTTTAGGCCGGCTAGCGGGGCCTCCTCCTACGAGCAGTACTTC. This gives the protein CASSFRPASGASSYEQYF.

The V call is TRBV6-5, the J call TRBJ1-1; D uncertain. From germline, CDR1 is MNHEY and CDR2 SVGAGI. V dropped 4 bases and J dropped 0 bases, with 15 bases sitting between them. This CDR3 spans 16 amino acids. The CDR3 is CASSSTTGRMNTEAFF. CDR3 nucleotide sequence: TGTGCCAGCAGTTCGACGACGGGGAGAATGAACACTGAAGCTTTCTTT.

This clone was seen only once. CDR3 nucleotide sequence: TGTGCCAGCAGTGACTCTAGCGGGGGGGCAGATACGCAGTATTTT. As protein: CASSDSSGGADTQYF. V usage is TRBV6-4 and J usage is TRBJ2-3; the match to TRBD2 covers 11 bases. This CDR3 contains 15 residues. Per the germline V gene, CDR1 is MRHNA and CDR2 is SNTAGT. Trimming at V came to 0 bases and at J to 4 bases, leaving 0 bases not matched to a gene.

The chain has TRBV6-5 and TRBJ2-1; 9 nucleotides match TRBD2. Germline assignment: CDR1 MNHEY and CDR2 SVGAGI. This CDR3 has 14 residues. J gave up 6 bases and V 6 bases, and 6 bases lay outside the gene matches. DNA for the CDR3: TGTGCCAGCAGGCGGGCGGGGGGGCCCAATGAGCAGTTCTTC. It translates to CASRRAGGPNEQFF.